The text below deals with one T cell receptor beta chain. CDR1 is MDHEN, CDR2 SYDVKM, per germline. Trimming took 5 bases from V and 2 from J; bases not matched to a gene: 8. This CDR3 spans 16 amino acids. The data were taken from a study of control samples from healthy donors and cancer patients. Generated by immunoSEQ multiplex PCR, the TCRdb table keeps only in-frame clones and is missing some. The data hold about 92,000 clones, with approximately 82% observed a single time. The TCR comes from a woman in her sixties or seventies in good health. The sequencing sample was made of blood. The chain has TRBV28 and TRBJ1-5; 8 bases are a match to TRBD1. The CDR3 DNA sequence: TGTGCCAGCAGTGTCGCGGACAGGGAGGGCAATCAGCCCCAGCATTTT. It encodes CASSVADREGNQPQHF.